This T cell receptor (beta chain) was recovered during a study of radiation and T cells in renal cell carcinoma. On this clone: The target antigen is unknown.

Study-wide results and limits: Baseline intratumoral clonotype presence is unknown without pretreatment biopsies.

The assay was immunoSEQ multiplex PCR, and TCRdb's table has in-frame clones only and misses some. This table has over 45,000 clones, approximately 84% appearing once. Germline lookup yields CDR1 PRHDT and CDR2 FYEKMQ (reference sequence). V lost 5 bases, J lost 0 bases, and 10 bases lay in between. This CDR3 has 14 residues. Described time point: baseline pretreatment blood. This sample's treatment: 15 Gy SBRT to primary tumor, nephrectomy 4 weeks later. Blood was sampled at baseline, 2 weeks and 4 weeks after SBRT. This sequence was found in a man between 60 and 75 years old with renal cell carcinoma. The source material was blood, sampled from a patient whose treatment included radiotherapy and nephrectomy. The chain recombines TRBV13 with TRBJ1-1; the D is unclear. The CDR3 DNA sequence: TGTGCCAGCAGCGCCCCTCCAGTGAACACTGAAGCTTTCTTT. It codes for CASSAPPVNTEAFF.